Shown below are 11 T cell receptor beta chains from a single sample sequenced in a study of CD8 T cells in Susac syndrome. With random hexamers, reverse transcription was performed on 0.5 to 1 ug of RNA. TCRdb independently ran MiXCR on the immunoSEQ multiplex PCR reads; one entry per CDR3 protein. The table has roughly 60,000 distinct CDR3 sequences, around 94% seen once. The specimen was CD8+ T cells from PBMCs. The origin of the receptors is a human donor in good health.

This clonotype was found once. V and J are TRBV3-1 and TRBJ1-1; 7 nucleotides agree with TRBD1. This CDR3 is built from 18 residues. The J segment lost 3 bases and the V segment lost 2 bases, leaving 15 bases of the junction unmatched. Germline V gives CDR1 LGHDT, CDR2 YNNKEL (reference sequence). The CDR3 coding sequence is TGTGCCAGCAGCCAACCCCTGGACAGGAGTGTAGTGTACACTGAAGCTTTCTTT. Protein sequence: CASSQPLDRSVVYTEAFF.

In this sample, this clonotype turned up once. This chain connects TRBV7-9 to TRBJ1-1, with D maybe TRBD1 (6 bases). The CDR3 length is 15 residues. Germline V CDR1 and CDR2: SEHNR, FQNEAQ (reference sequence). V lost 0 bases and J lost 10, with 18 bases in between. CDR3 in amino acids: CASSLATTGTHGAFF. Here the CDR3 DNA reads TGTGCCAGCAGCTTAGCAACCACAGGGACCCATGGAGCTTTCTTT.

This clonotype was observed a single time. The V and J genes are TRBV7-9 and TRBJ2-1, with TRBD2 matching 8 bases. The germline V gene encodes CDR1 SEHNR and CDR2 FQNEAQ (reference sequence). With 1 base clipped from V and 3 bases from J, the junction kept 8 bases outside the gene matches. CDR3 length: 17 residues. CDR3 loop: CASSLVRGGSGYNEQFF. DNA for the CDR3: TGTGCCAGCAGCTTAGTTCGGGGGGGATCTGGCTACAATGAGCAGTTCTTC.

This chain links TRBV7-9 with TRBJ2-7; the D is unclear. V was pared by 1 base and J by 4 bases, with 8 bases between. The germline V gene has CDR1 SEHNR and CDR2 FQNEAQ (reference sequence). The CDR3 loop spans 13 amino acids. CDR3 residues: CASSLGLHYEQYF. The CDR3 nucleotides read TGTGCCAGCAGCTTAGGGTTGCATTACGAGCAGTACTTC.

The CDR3 DNA follows: TGTGCCAGCAGCTTAGTGCGCTTGAACACTGAAGCTTTCTTT. Its translation is CASSLVRLNTEAFF. V is TRBV7-2 and J is TRBJ1-1; D gene ambiguous. V lost 1 base, J lost 0 bases, and 6 bases lay in between. In germline, CDR1 is SGHTA, CDR2 FQGNSA. The CDR3 contains 14 residues.

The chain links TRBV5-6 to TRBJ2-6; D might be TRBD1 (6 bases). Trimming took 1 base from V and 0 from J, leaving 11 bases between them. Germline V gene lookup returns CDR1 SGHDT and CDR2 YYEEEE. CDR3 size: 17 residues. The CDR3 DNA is TGTGCCAGCAGCTTGAAATACAGGGCCTCTGGGGCCAACGTCCTGACTTTC. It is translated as CASSLKYRASGANVLTF.

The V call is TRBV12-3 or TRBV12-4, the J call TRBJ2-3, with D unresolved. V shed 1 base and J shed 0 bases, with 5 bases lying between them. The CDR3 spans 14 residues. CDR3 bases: TGTGCCAGCAGTTTAGGCGGAAGCACAGATACGCAGTATTTT. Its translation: CASSLGGSTDTQYF.

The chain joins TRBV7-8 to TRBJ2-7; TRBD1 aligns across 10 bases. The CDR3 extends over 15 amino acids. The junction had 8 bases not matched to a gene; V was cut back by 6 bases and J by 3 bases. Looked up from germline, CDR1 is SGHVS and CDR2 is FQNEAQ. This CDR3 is CASSPAGTGVYEQYF. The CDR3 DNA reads TGTGCCAGCAGTCCAGCCGGGACAGGGGTCTACGAGCAGTACTTC.

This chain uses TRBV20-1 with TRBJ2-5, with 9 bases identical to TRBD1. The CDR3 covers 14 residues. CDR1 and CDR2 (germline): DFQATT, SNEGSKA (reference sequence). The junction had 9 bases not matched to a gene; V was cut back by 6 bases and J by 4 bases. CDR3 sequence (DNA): TGCAGTGCGCAGGAGACAGGGGGGGGAGAGACCCAGTACTTC. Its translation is CSAQETGGGETQYF.

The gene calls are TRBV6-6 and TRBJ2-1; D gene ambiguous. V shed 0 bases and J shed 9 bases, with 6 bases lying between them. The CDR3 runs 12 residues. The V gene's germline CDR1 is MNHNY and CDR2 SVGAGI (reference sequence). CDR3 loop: CASSYSNGEQFF. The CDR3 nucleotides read TGTGCCAGCAGTTACTCGAATGGTGAGCAGTTCTTC.

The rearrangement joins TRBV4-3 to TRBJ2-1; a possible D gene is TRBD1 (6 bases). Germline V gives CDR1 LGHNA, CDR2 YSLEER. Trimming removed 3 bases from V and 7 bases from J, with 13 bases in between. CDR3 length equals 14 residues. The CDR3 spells CASSQGTPLNEQFF. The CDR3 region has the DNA TGCGCCAGCAGCCAGGGGACACCCCTAAATGAGCAGTTCTTC.